This TCR beta chain was found in a study of T cell changes during pregnancy in multiple sclerosis (dated by TCRdb to the late 2010s). Some background on the complete study: The study looked at changes in the T cell repertoire across pregnancy in women with multiple sclerosis.

Concerning this clone itself: This clone's antigen is unknown. No qualities accompany the bases; no much larger clone lies one base away.

Relative to germline, V is missing 0 bases and J is missing 2 bases, with 5 bases of the junction outside any gene match. The CDR3 holds 16 amino acids from the cysteine to the phenylalanine. Kept here is only the CDR3 DNA, which spans 48 bases and is read in frame from base 1. As encoded in the germline V gene, CDR1 is SGHTA while CDR2 is FQGNSA. Libraries were prepared through the immunoSEQ multiplex PCR assay. TCRdb stores this immuneACCESS table with in-frame sequences only. Part of the clones is absent; in the studies checked, under half of the shortfall reflects unresolved V genes, and no reason is known for the rest. A total of some 40,000 clones appear in this sample, nearly 90% of them only once. The biggest ten clones account for around 0.51% of the sample.

The specimen comprised CD4+ T cells from peripheral blood mononuclear cells, sampled in the first trimester of pregnancy. The origin of this receptor is a female donor with multiple sclerosis, enrolled in a pregnancy study. Recombination joined TRBV7-2 with TRBJ2-3, and 7 bases in between align with TRBD2. The DNA reads TGTGCCAGCAGCTTAGCGGAAGCGGGGAACACAGATACGCAGTATTTT. Translated, this gives CASSLAEAGNTDTQYF.